These 30 T cell receptor beta chains came from one sample sequenced in a study of CD8+CD57+ T cells in acquired aplastic anemia. Patients picked for sequencing had shown CD8+CD57+ cell expansion detected by flow cytometry. CDR3 and TCR beta VDJ profiling relied on a genomic DNA template. One entry per CDR3 protein results from TCRdb running MiXCR on the reads. The data contain roughly 100,000 distinct CDR3 sequences, 55% to 75% of them singletons. Sequenced input: sorted CD4+, CD8+, or CD8+CD57+ T cells (not recorded which) from PBMCs. All receptors derive from a human donor with aplastic anemia.

This clonotype was found a few times. CDR3 residues: CASSGLYGYTF. The CDR3 DNA reads TGTGCCAGCAGCGGCCTCTATGGCTACACCTTC. This chain uses TRBV7-9 with TRBJ1-2; D remains unclear. CDR3 length equals 11 residues. V was shortened by 5 bases and J by 4 bases, with 5 bases between the two germline ends. Germline V CDR1 and CDR2: SEHNR, FQNEAQ (reference sequence).

This clonotype was seen only a few times. V usage is TRBV5-8 and J usage is TRBJ2-7; tentative D call: TRBD1 (6 bases). The CDR3 covers 13 residues. Germline values: CDR1 SGHTS, CDR2 YDEGEE. Trimming took off 2 bases at V and 4 bases at J, with 10 bases between the two ends. The CDR3 DNA sequence: TGTGCCAGCAGCTTACCAGGGACATACGAGCAGTACTTC. Translated, it gives CASSLPGTYEQYF. Supplemented by reference TRBV5-8 and TRBJ2-7, the full variable domain reads EAGVTQSPTHLIKTRGQQATLRCSPISGHTSVYWYQQALGLGLQFLLWYDEGEERNRGNFPPRFSGRQFPNYSSELNVNALELEDSALYLCASSLPGTYEQYFGPGTRLTVT.

The chain uses TRBV24-1 and TRBJ1-5; D unclear. The CDR3 sequence is 12 residues long. From germline, CDR1 is KGHDR and CDR2 SFDVKD. Between the trimmed V and J ends, which lost 4 bases and 9 bases, there was a span of 9 bases. The CDR3 coding sequence is TGTGCCACCAGTGAACCCAAAGGGCCCCAGCATTTT. It yields the protein CATSEPKGPQHF.

In this sample, this clonotype turned up a few times. The chain combines TRBV24-1 with TRBJ2-3; possible D gene TRBD2, 5 bases. CDR3 length: 15 amino acids. The V and J ends lost 3 bases and 1 base respectively, with 10 bases between them. Germline loops: CDR1 KGHDR, CDR2 SFDVKD. The CDR3 loop is CATSDHGIRTDTQYF. CDR3 bases: TGTGCCACCAGTGATCACGGGATTCGCACAGATACGCAGTATTTT.

The CDR3 DNA is TGTGCCAGCAGCTCGACGCGACAGGGTCATGGAAACACCATATATTTT. Translation gives CASSSTRQGHGNTIYF. The rearrangement uses TRBV7-9 and TRBJ1-3; 7 bases fit TRBD1. The CDR3 consists of 16 residues. Trimming removed 4 bases from V and 3 bases from J; junction bases left unmatched: 9. Germline-derived CDR1 and CDR2 are SEHNR and FQNEAQ (reference sequence).

This clonotype was seen just once. This chain uses TRBV2 with TRBJ1-6; 8 bases are shared with TRBD1. The germline gives CDR1 SNHLY, CDR2 FYNNEI. With 4 bases clipped from V and 10 bases from J, the junction kept 12 bases outside the gene matches. The length of the CDR3 is 16 residues. CDR3 sequence reads: CASSGQGQGGRSPLHF. The CDR3 DNA reads as TGTGCCAGCAGTGGTCAAGGACAGGGTGGACGGTCACCCCTCCACTTT.

The chain links TRBV20-1 to TRBJ2-7, with D possibly matching TRBD2 (6 bases). Germline lookup yields CDR1 DFQATT and CDR2 SNEGSKA (reference sequence). The CDR3 extends over 16 amino acids. V was clipped by 5 bases and J by 4 bases, with 24 bases between them. CDR3: CSAGTHTPRTPYEQYF. As DNA, the CDR3 is TGCAGTGCTGGGACTCACACCCCCCGTACTCCTTACGAGCAGTACTTC.

This clonotype has a handful of counts. This rearrangement joins TRBV29-1 to TRBJ1-2, with D unresolved. Germline assignment: CDR1 SQVTM and CDR2 ANQGSEA. Trimming shortened V by 7 bases and J by 4 bases, and 25 bases separated the two germline ends. The CDR3 has 16 residues. The CDR3 loop is CSAPVVGGVRGYGYTF. The CDR3 coding sequence is TGCAGCGCCCCAGTCGTAGGCGGGGTACGGGGCTATGGCTACACCTTC.

The chain recombines TRBV20-1 with TRBJ1-1; TRBD1 matches 9 bases. Losses at the gene ends were 6 bases for V and 4 bases for J; bases not matched to a gene: 9. This CDR3 spans 14 amino acids. CDR1 is DFQATT, CDR2 SNEGSKA, per germline (reference sequence). The DNA of the CDR3 is TGCAGTGCACGGACAGGGGCCGTGGGCACTGAAGCTTTCTTT. It yields the protein CSARTGAVGTEAFF.

This rearrangement joins TRBV20-1 to TRBJ2-1, with 12 bases that match TRBD2. Germline V gene lookup returns CDR1 DFQATT and CDR2 SNEGSKA (reference sequence). V was clipped by 0 bases and J by 3 bases; unmatched bases: 6. This CDR3 spans 17 amino acids. CDR3 in amino acids: CSARDHGLAGFYNEQFF. CDR3 DNA sequence: TGCAGTGCTAGAGATCACGGACTAGCGGGATTCTACAATGAGCAGTTCTTC.

This rearrangement joins TRBV2 to TRBJ2-5; no reliable D call. This CDR3 has 15 amino acids. From germline, CDR1 is SNHLY and CDR2 FYNNEI. V was trimmed by 3 bases and J by 5 bases, leaving 16 bases between them. The CDR3 DNA follows: TGTGCCAGCAGTGAGGAGCCATGGCTATCTGAGACCCAGTACTTC. Amino acid sequence: CASSEEPWLSETQYF.

The J gene is TRBJ1-1, the V gene TRBV2; possible D gene TRBD1, 5 bases. The CDR3 runs 14 residues. V was clipped by 9 bases and J by 1 base, with 15 bases between them. The V gene's germline CDR1 is SNHLY and CDR2 FYNNEI. CDR3 loop: CARNDPGWNTEAFF. In DNA, the CDR3 is TGTGCCAGAAATGACCCAGGGTGGAACACTGAAGCTTTCTTT.

As concerns this clonotype: This is likely a read error, given that the CDR3 carries no conserved phenylalanine or tryptophan at its end. This rearrangement joins TRBV7-9 to TRBJ1-3; no clear D. The germline V gene has CDR1 SEHNR and CDR2 FQNEAQ (reference sequence). The CDR3 totals 12 residues. Trimming pared 0 bases from V and 11 bases from J, leaving 8 bases between. The CDR3 spells CASSLASQAIYL. DNA of the CDR3: TGTGCCAGCAGCTTAGCCTCCCAGGCCATATATCTT.

The chain combines TRBV29-1 with TRBJ2-1; D may be TRBD2 (5 bases). Germline-derived CDR1 and CDR2 are SQVTM and ANQGSEA. CDR3 size: 12 residues. Trimming took off 7 bases at V and 8 bases at J, with 15 bases between the two ends. DNA for the CDR3: TGCAGCGGGGCGGGTGTCGGGTATGAGCAGTTCTTC. This gives the protein CSGAGVGYEQFF.

This chain links TRBV7-8 with TRBJ2-3, with no clear D. The CDR3 contains 13 residues. Germline CDR1 is SGHVS and CDR2 is FQNEAQ. Trimming cost V 3 bases and J 0 bases, with 4 bases left between them. DNA for the CDR3: TGTGCCAGCAGCTTTAGCAGCACAGATACGCAGTATTTT. Protein: CASSFSSTDTQYF.

J is TRBJ1-5 and V is TRBV9; D unclear. With 6 bases removed from V and 6 bases from J, the gap between germline ends came to 13 bases. The CDR3 runs 13 residues. Germline CDR1 SGDLS, CDR2 YYNGEE. The CDR3 DNA follows: TGTGCCAGCAACCCTTGGGTCAGTCAGCCCCAGCATTTT. It encodes CASNPWVSQPQHF.

This clonotype was observed a few times. This chain connects TRBV4-3 to TRBJ2-7, with D unclear. This CDR3 comprises 14 residues. V gave up 0 bases and J gave up 0 bases, with 6 bases separating them. Germline assignment: CDR1 LGHNA and CDR2 YSLEER. The CDR3 bases are TGCGCCAGCAGCCAAGACAAGGTCTCCTACGAGCAGTACTTC. Residues: CASSQDKVSYEQYF.

This clonotype was seen a few times. The chain carries TRBV15 and TRBJ2-5; tentative D call: TRBD1 (5 bases). Trimming cost V 4 bases and J 4 bases, with 13 bases left between them. This CDR3 is built from 14 residues. The germline V gene has CDR1 LNHNV and CDR2 YYDKDF (reference sequence). CDR3 in DNA: TGTGCCACCAGCACCCCAGGGCTTGGAGAGACCCAGTACTTC. Translated, it gives CATSTPGLGETQYF.

There are many counts of this clonotype. The V call is TRBV11-2, the J call TRBJ1-5, with D unclear. Trimming took 1 base from V and 0 from J, leaving 10 bases between them. Germline assignment: CDR1 SGHAT and CDR2 FQNNGV. The CDR3 consists of 16 residues. The CDR3 region is CASSLVVDYSNQPQHF. Here the CDR3 DNA reads TGTGCCAGCAGCTTAGTCGTCGATTATAGCAATCAGCCCCAGCATTTT.

This clonotype showed up just a few times. The chain recombines TRBV25-1 with TRBJ2-3; 7 positions match TRBD1. Trimming at V came to 6 bases and at J to 0 bases, leaving 6 bases not matched to a gene. CDR3 length: 15 amino acids. CDR1 is MGHDK, CDR2 SYGVNS, per germline. The CDR3 DNA is TGTGCCAGCAGGCCCGGGACAGCTAGCACAGATACGCAGTATTTT. Protein sequence: CASRPGTASTDTQYF.

V gene TRBV12-3 or TRBV12-4 combines with J gene TRBJ1-2, with D possibly being TRBD1 (6 bases). The V end lost 2 bases, the J end lost 5 bases, and 15 bases lay between the germline ends. CDR3 length equals 15 residues. In DNA, the CDR3 is TGTGCCAGCAGTTTACTGCTGGGGGCAATGTATGGCTACACCTTC. Encoded protein: CASSLLLGAMYGYTF.

V and J are TRBV19 and TRBJ1-2; 9 bases are a match to TRBD1. The CDR3 has 16 amino acids. Trimming removed 6 bases from V and 4 bases from J; junction bases left unmatched: 12. Germline CDR1 LNHDA, CDR2 SQIVND (reference sequence). This CDR3 reads CASSAGTGRSGYGYTF. The CDR3 DNA reads as TGTGCCAGTAGCGCCGGGACAGGGAGGAGTGGCTATGGCTACACCTTC.

The chain is built from TRBV2 and TRBJ2-7, with unresolved D. The J call may be wrong; the DNA end is better matched by TRBJ2-5. CDR3 length: 12 amino acids. Germline CDR1 reads SNHLY; CDR2 reads FYNNEI. The CDR3 DNA reads as TGTGCCAGCAGGGAATACCAAGAGACCCAGTACTTC. Protein product: CASREYQETQYF.

The genes are TRBV12-3 or TRBV12-4 and TRBJ2-2; a weak D match, TRBD2 (6 bases). The V and J ends lost 7 bases and 5 bases respectively, with 11 bases between them. The CDR3 runs to 13 residues. CDR3 nucleotide sequence: TGTGCCAGCATCCTACGGGGGACCGGGGAGCTGTTTTTT. It yields the protein CASILRGTGELFF.

The rearrangement links TRBV10-3 to TRBJ1-5; 9 nucleotides agree with TRBD1. The CDR3 covers 16 residues. J gave up 7 bases and V 3 bases, and 10 bases lay outside the gene matches. The germline gives CDR1 ENHRY, CDR2 SYGVKD. CDR3: CAISDQKQGAGQPQHF. The CDR3 nucleotides read TGTGCCATCAGTGACCAAAAACAGGGGGCCGGACAGCCCCAGCATTTT.

This clonotype has a count of ten or more. The rearrangement joins TRBV6-4 to TRBJ2-3; TRBD2 might be the D (7 bases). CDR3 size: 16 residues. The germline V and J ends were trimmed by 0 bases and 3 bases, with 13 bases remaining between them. In germline, CDR1 is MRHNA, CDR2 SNTAGT. DNA of the CDR3: TGTGCCAGCAGTGACTCGGCCGGGGGGCAGACAGATACGCAGTATTTT. Amino acids: CASSDSAGGQTDTQYF.

A word on this clonotype: This may stem from a read error, because a much larger clone lies one nucleotide away. The chain links TRBV4-1 to TRBJ1-1; weak D call: TRBD1 (5 bases). The CDR3 is made up of 17 amino acids. Germline lookup yields CDR1 MGHRA and CDR2 YSYEKL. CDR3 DNA: TGCGCCAGCAGCCAAGAAAAGGGGAAAACCTTGAACACTGAAGCTATCTTT. Protein product: CASSQEKGKTLNTEAIF.

CDR3 protein: CASSLGSPSTEAFF. In DNA form, the CDR3 reads TGTGCCAGCAGCTTAGGATCCCCTAGCACTGAAGCTTTCTTT. V usage is TRBV7-2 and J usage is TRBJ1-1, with no clear D. This CDR3 has 14 residues. Deletions cut 1 base from V and 4 bases from J, with 10 bases between. Germline V lookup: CDR1 SGHTA, CDR2 FQGNSA.

This chain joins TRBV24-1 and TRBJ1-2; TRBD1 agrees at 7 bases. Per germline, CDR1 KGHDR and CDR2 SFDVKD. The CDR3 loop spans 13 amino acids. The ends lost 5 bases at V and 3 bases at J; junction bases unmatched: 2. Here the CDR3 reads CATSVTGDYGYTF. CDR3 in DNA: TGTGCCACCAGTGTTACAGGGGACTATGGCTACACCTTC.

This chain uses TRBV25-1 with TRBJ2-3; no clear D gene. Trimming cost V 6 bases and J 4 bases, with 11 bases left between them. Germline V lookup: CDR1 MGHDK, CDR2 SYGVNS. This CDR3 is 13 amino acids long. The CDR3 spells CASRQTSADTQYF. CDR3 nucleotides: TGTGCCAGCAGACAGACCTCGGCAGATACGCAGTATTTT. The full variable domain, with the rest looked up from reference TRBV25-1 and TRBJ2-3, is EADIYQTPRYLVIGTGKKITLECSQTMGHDKMYWYQQDPGMELHLIHYSYGVNSTEKGDLSSESTVSRIRTEHFPLTLESARPSHTSQYLCASRQTSADTQYFGPGTRLTVL.